This entry lists 18 T cell receptor beta chains sequenced from one sample in a study of T cell changes during pregnancy in multiple sclerosis. TCRdb's copy holds only in-frame clones and misses some; the assay was immunoSEQ multiplex PCR. The data contain 25,000 to 40,000 clones, approximately 89% of them singletons. The input for sequencing was CD8+ T cells from peripheral blood mononuclear cells, taken in the second trimester of pregnancy. These receptor sequences come from a female donor with multiple sclerosis, enrolled in a pregnancy study.

The chain is built from TRBV5-8 and TRBJ2-7; TRBD1 agrees at 7 bases. The V and J ends lost 4 bases and 7 bases, in that order; junction bases with no gene match: 14. The CDR3 extends over 15 amino acids. Germline V gene data show CDR1 as SGHTS and CDR2 as YDEGEE. CDR3 protein: CASSPGTVTGLEQYF. The DNA for the CDR3 is TGTGCCAGCAGCCCTGGGACAGTAACTGGACTTGAGCAGTACTTC.

The gene calls are TRBV9 and TRBJ2-1, with TRBD2 identical over 11 bases. Germline V CDR1 and CDR2: SGDLS, YYNGEE. V shed 3 bases and J 3 bases; nucleotides not matched to a gene: 14. This CDR3 region has 19 residues. The CDR3 nucleotides are TGTGCCAGCAGCGGTAGCGGGAGGGCCTTATCTCCTAACTACAATGAGCAGTTCTTC. Its protein is CASSGSGRALSPNYNEQFF.

The V gene is TRBV7-9, the J gene TRBJ2-2; 7 nucleotides agree with TRBD1. V was clipped by 5 bases and J by 5 bases; unmatched bases: 11. CDR3 size: 16 residues. Germline V lookup: CDR1 SEHNR, CDR2 FQNEAQ (reference sequence). CDR3 bases: TGTGCCAGCAGCCTCCCCTTAGGACAGGCTACCGGGGAGCTGTTTTTT. Translation gives CASSLPLGQATGELFF.

The chain employs TRBV19 and TRBJ2-1, with 11 nucleotides matching TRBD2. V was pared by 7 bases and J by 9 bases, with 8 bases of the junction left unmatched. The length of the CDR3 is 14 residues. Germline lookup yields CDR1 LNHDA and CDR2 SQIVND (reference sequence). The CDR3: CASTLAGGFPEQFF. As DNA, the CDR3 is TGTGCCAGTACCTTAGCGGGAGGGTTCCCTGAGCAGTTCTTC.

This clone showed up many times. The rearrangement links TRBV4-2 to TRBJ1-1, with D unclear. Germline CDR1 and CDR2: LGHNA and YNFKEQ. V was shortened by 1 base and J by 1 base, with 10 bases between the two germline ends. The CDR3 has 15 residues. CDR3: CASSQVSAENTEAFF. The DNA for the CDR3 is TGTGCCAGCAGCCAAGTGTCCGCGGAGAACACTGAAGCTTTCTTT.

This chain uses TRBV7-9 with TRBJ2-3; D gene unclear. This CDR3 has 14 amino acids. V was cut by 1 base and J by 4 bases, with 9 bases left in between. Germline V CDR1 and CDR2: SEHNR, FQNEAQ (reference sequence). The CDR3 loop is CASSLVVVPDTQYF. CDR3 bases: TGTGCCAGCAGCTTAGTAGTGGTCCCAGATACGCAGTATTTT.

The chain has TRBV9 and TRBJ2-1; 11 bases line up with TRBD2. CDR3 length equals 16 residues. J lost 3 bases, V lost 0 bases, and 2 bases had no gene match. The V gene's germline CDR1 is SGDLS and CDR2 YYNGEE. DNA for the CDR3: TGTGCCAGCAGCGTAGGACTAGCGGGACTCTACAATGAGCAGTTCTTC. Translated, it gives CASSVGLAGLYNEQFF.

The genes are TRBV19 and TRBJ2-4; 7 bases fit TRBD2. The CDR3 spans 11 residues. Germline V gene data show CDR1 as LNHDA and CDR2 as SQIVND (reference sequence). CDR3 nucleotides: TGTGCTTCGCAGGGAGGGAACATTCAGTACTTC. Translation: CASQGGNIQYF.

The chain joins TRBV19 to TRBJ1-5; the D gene is possibly TRBD1 (5 bases). The germline V and J ends were trimmed by 5 bases and 2 bases, with 13 bases remaining between them. The germline V gene has CDR1 LNHDA and CDR2 SQIVND (reference sequence). This CDR3 spans 15 amino acids. CDR3 DNA sequence: TGTGCCAGTAGTGAAGGGGTAATTCGCAATCAGCCCCAGCATTTT. This encodes CASSEGVIRNQPQHF. The complete variable domain, with remaining parts taken from reference TRBV19 and TRBJ1-5, reads DGGITQSPKYLFRKEGQNVTLSCEQNLNHDAMYWYRQDPGQGLRLIYYSQIVNDFQKGDIAEGYSVSREKKESFPLTVTSAQKNPTAFYLCASSEGVIRNQPQHFGDGTRLSIL.

The chain employs TRBV1 and TRBJ2-7; TRBD2 was called by the table and not checked on the DNA. TRBV1 represents a pseudogene. The CDR3 spans 16 residues. The CDR3 sequence is CTSSRRLAGPPGEQYF. The CDR3 DNA follows: TGCACCAGCAGCCGGCGACTAGCAGGCCCTCCTGGGGAGCAGTACTTC.

This clone was recorded only once. This chain links TRBV7-9 with TRBJ2-7; 9 bases align to TRBD1. Germline loops: CDR1 SEHNR, CDR2 FQNEAQ (reference sequence). This CDR3 spans 16 amino acids. V was clipped by 2 bases and J by 0 bases; unmatched bases: 5. In DNA form, the CDR3 reads TGTGCCAGCAGCTTACTACAGGGGGCTAGCTCCTACGAGCAGTACTTC. Translated, it gives CASSLLQGASSYEQYF.

The V call is TRBV4-1, the J call TRBJ2-2; no clear D gene. The CDR3 is 14 amino acids. CDR1 and CDR2 from the germline V gene are MGHRA and YSYEKL. Trimming pared 1 base from V and 10 bases from J, leaving 13 bases between. The DNA for the CDR3 is TGCGCCAGCAGCCAAGCCCCGGGTGCCATGGAGCTGTTTTTT. Translating gives CASSQAPGAMELFF.

The V and J genes are TRBV9 and TRBJ1-1; 9 nucleotides align to TRBD1. Per germline, CDR1 SGDLS and CDR2 YYNGEE. After removal of 3 bases from V and 1 base from J, the junction contained 13 bases not matched to a gene. The CDR3 is 18 residues long. Written as DNA, the CDR3 is TGTGCCAGCAGCGAGAGATTGGTGATGGACAGGGGGAACACTGAAGCTTTCTTT. Translating it yields CASSERLVMDRGNTEAFF.

V and J are TRBV5-6 and TRBJ2-2, with a weak D call TRBD2 (6 bases). Between the trimmed V and J ends, which lost 0 bases and 8 bases, there was a span of 14 bases. Germline V gives CDR1 SGHDT, CDR2 YYEEEE. The CDR3 extends over 15 amino acids. Here the CDR3 DNA reads TGTGCCAGCAGCTTGGCGGGAGTTGAAAAAGGGGAGCTGTTTTTT. This codes for CASSLAGVEKGELFF.

The rearrangement uses TRBV5-4 and TRBJ2-7; TRBD1 matches at 9 bases. The germline gives CDR1 SGHNT, CDR2 YYREEE (reference sequence). This CDR3 is 15 amino acids long. V trimming: 4 bases; J trimming: 3 bases; junction bases outside the gene matches: 8. CDR3: CASSNRQGVFYEQYF. The CDR3 DNA is TGTGCCAGCAGCAACCGACAGGGGGTGTTCTACGAGCAGTACTTC.

As concerns this clone: Other DNA variants within this sample encode the same CDR3. The rearrangement joins TRBV7-9 to TRBJ2-7, with 9 bases identical to TRBD2. Per germline, CDR1 SEHNR and CDR2 FQNEAQ (reference sequence). Trimming at V came to 4 bases and at J to 2 bases, leaving 6 bases not matched to a gene. There are 15 residues in the CDR3. CDR3 sequence: CASSSASGGTYEQYF. The CDR3 DNA follows: TGTGCCAGCAGCTCCGCGAGCGGGGGGACCTACGAGCAGTACTTC.

The chain has TRBV5-8 and TRBJ2-1; TRBD2 agrees at 8 bases. CDR1 and CDR2 (germline): SGHTS, YDEGEE. The ends lost 2 bases at V and 4 bases at J; junction bases unmatched: 11. The CDR3 has 17 residues. In DNA form, the CDR3 reads TGTGCCAGCAGCTTCTCGTCCAGGACTAGCAGATACAATGAGCAGTTCTTC. Protein product: CASSFSSRTSRYNEQFF.

V is TRBV4-3 and J is TRBJ2-5; 7 bases agree with TRBD1. V lost 0 bases to trimming and J lost 3 bases; unmatched junction nucleotides: 10. Germline CDR1 and CDR2: LGHNA and YSLEER. The CDR3 consists of 17 residues. CDR3 nucleotides: TGCGCCAGCAGCCAAGATGGGGCAGGGACAGTTGAAGAGACCCAGTACTTC. The encoded protein is CASSQDGAGTVEETQYF.